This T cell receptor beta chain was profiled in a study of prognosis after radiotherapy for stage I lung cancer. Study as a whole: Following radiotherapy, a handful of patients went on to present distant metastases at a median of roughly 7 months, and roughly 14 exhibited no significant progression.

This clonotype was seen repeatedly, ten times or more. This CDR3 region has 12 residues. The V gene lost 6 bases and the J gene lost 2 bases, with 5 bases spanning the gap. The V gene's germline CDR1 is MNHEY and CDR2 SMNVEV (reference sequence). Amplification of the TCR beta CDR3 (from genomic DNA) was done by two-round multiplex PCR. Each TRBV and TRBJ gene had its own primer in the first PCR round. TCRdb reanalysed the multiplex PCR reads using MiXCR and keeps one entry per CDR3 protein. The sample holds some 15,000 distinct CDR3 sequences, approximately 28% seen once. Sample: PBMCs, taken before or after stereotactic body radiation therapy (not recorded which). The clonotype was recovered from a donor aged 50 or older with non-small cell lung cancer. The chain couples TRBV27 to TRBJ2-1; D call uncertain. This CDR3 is CASSHPYNEQFF. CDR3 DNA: TGTGCCAGCAGCCATCCCTACAATGAGCAGTTCTTC.